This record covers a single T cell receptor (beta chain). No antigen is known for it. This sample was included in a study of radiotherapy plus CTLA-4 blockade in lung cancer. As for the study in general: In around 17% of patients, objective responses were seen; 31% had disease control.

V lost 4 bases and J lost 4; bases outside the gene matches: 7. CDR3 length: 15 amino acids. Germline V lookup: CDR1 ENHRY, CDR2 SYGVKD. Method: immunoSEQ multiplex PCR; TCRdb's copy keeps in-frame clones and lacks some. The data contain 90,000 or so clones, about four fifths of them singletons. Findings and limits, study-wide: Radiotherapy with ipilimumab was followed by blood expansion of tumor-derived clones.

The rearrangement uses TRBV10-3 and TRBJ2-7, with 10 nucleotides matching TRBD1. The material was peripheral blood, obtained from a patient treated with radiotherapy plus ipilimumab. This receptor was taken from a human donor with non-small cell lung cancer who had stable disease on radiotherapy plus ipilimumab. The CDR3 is CAISAPGQGQYEQYF. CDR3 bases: TGTGCCATCAGTGCCCCGGGACAGGGGCAGTACGAGCAGTACTTC.